A single sample is the source of the 2 T cell receptor beta chains below, sequenced in a study of T cell repertoires in aging, cancer and after chemotherapy. TRB rearrangements spanning V, D and J were amplified using mixed TRB-A/B primers. TCRdb re-derived calls from the multiplex PCR reads in MiXCR, one entry per CDR3 protein. The sample holds about 11,000 distinct CDR3 sequences, roughly 25% seen once. The template was genomic DNA from peripheral blood, not RNA. The sample consisted of blood. Receptor source: a human donor in good health.

V gene TRBV10-3 combines with J gene TRBJ2-1, with 8 bases matching TRBD2. Germline lookup yields CDR1 ENHRY and CDR2 SYGVKD. The length of the CDR3 is 13 residues. J lost 5 bases, V lost 8 bases, and 5 bases had no gene match. CDR3 sequence reads: CAISSGGDNEQFF. In DNA form, the CDR3 reads TGTGCCATCTCCTCGGGGGGGGACAATGAGCAGTTCTTC.

About this clonotype: Given a much more abundant clone one base away, this may be a read error. This chain links TRBV12-3 or TRBV12-4 with TRBJ2-7, with TRBD1 matching 8 bases. The CDR3 length is 14 residues. With V trimmed by 6 bases and J by 5 bases, 9 bases remained unmatched. CDR3 nucleotides: TGTGCCAGCAGACCGACAGGGGCGCTCCACGAGCAGTACTTC. Translated, it gives CASRPTGALHEQYF.